These 21 T cell receptor beta chains were sequenced from one sample in a study of blood T cell repertoires in COVID-19. Sequencing was performed with immunoSEQ multiplex PCR; in TCRdb, only in-frame clones are kept and a portion is missing. This table has 180,000 or so clones, around 90% appearing once. Sequencing was performed on peripheral blood. All receptors derive from a man aged 50 to 60 with acute or convalescent COVID-19.

The gene calls are TRBV9 and TRBJ2-2; a possible D gene is TRBD1 (7 bases). There are 14 residues in the CDR3. In germline, CDR1 is SGDLS, CDR2 YYNGEE. V was pared by 2 bases and J by 6 bases, with 11 bases between. DNA for the CDR3: TGTGCCAGCAGCGTCGACAGGGAGGCCGGGGAGCTGTTTTTT. The encoded protein is CASSVDREAGELFF.

This chain joins TRBV19 and TRBJ2-2, with D unresolved. The germline V gene encodes CDR1 LNHDA and CDR2 SQIVND (reference sequence). The CDR3 contains 14 residues. V lost 1 base and J lost 3, with 6 bases in between. The CDR3 coding sequence is TGTGCCAGTAGTATAGGCGGAGACACCGGGGAGCTGTTTTTT. This sequence encodes CASSIGGDTGELFF.

The rearrangement links TRBV20-1 to TRBJ1-6, with a tentative D call TRBD1 (6 bases). Trimming cost V 3 bases and J 7 bases, with 22 bases left between them. Per the germline V gene, CDR1 is DFQATT and CDR2 is SNEGSKA (reference sequence). The CDR3 runs 17 residues. The CDR3 loop reads CSASSIPQTGRNSPLHF. In DNA, the CDR3 is TGCAGTGCTAGTTCTATTCCCCAAACAGGGCGGAATTCACCCCTCCACTTT.

The chain links TRBV7-8 to TRBJ1-1; 7 nucleotides align to TRBD1. Germline CDR1 reads SGHVS; CDR2 reads FQNEAQ. This CDR3 contains 15 residues. V dropped 5 bases and J dropped 4; count of bases not matched to a gene: 10. DNA of the CDR3: TGTGCCAGCAGCCCTAAGCGTCAGGGGGGCACTGAAGCTTTCTTT. As protein: CASSPKRQGGTEAFF.

CDR3 coding DNA: TGTGCCAGCAGCCCAATTCAGGCAGGGCCGCAGTATTTT. It is translated as CASSPIQAGPQYF. This sequence joins TRBV3-1 (or the pseudogene TRBV3-2) and TRBJ2-3, with a possible D match to TRBD1 (5 bases). V gave up 4 bases and J gave up 10 bases, with 15 bases separating them. The V gene's germline CDR1 is LGHDT and CDR2 YNNKEL (reference sequence). The CDR3 runs 13 residues.

The J gene is TRBJ2-6, the V gene TRBV30; D is unclear. V dropped 0 bases and J dropped 3 bases, with 12 bases sitting between them. The CDR3 has 16 residues. Germline assignment: CDR1 GTSNPN and CDR2 SVGIG (reference sequence). CDR3 coding DNA: TGTGCCTGGAGTGTACGAGTACGGAGTGGGGCCAACGTCCTGACTTTC. Encoded protein: CAWSVRVRSGANVLTF.

V usage is TRBV19 and J usage is TRBJ1-6, with 7 nucleotides matching TRBD1. V gave up 7 bases and J gave up 5 bases; unmatched junction bases: 8. This CDR3 is built from 15 residues. The germline V gene has CDR1 LNHDA and CDR2 SQIVND (reference sequence). In DNA, the CDR3 is TGTGCCAGTACCAAGTCGGGACAGAATAATTCACCCCTCCACTTT. Protein product: CASTKSGQNNSPLHF.

The gene calls are TRBV2 and TRBJ1-5; possibly TRBD1 for D (5 bases). This CDR3 contains 12 residues. V lost 5 bases and J 4 bases, leaving 6 bases between the germline ends. Looked up from germline, CDR1 is SNHLY and CDR2 is FYNNEI. The CDR3 region is CASSRQNQPQHF. Here the CDR3 DNA reads TGTGCCAGCAGTAGACAGAATCAGCCCCAGCATTTT.

V usage is TRBV2 and J usage is TRBJ2-7; no reliable D call. Germline V gene lookup returns CDR1 SNHLY and CDR2 FYNNEI. The CDR3 runs to 12 residues. V lost 9 bases to trimming and J lost 6 bases, with 15 bases between them. The CDR3 region has the DNA TGTGCCAGTCGTTTGGCTTTAAGCGAGCAGTACTTC. This translates into CASRLALSEQYF.

This clone was observed once. This chain links TRBV12-3 or TRBV12-4 with TRBJ2-2; 11 nucleotides align to TRBD2. The CDR3 runs 13 residues. J lost 7 bases, V lost 8 bases, and 3 bases had no gene match. The CDR3 loop reads CASVLAGVGELFF. CDR3 bases: TGTGCCAGCGTACTAGCGGGAGTCGGGGAGCTGTTTTTT.

The chain joins TRBV10-3 to TRBJ2-1; 11 bases map to TRBD1. Germline V gene lookup returns CDR1 ENHRY and CDR2 SYGVKD. The CDR3 extends over 13 amino acids. V shed 1 base and J 15 bases; nucleotides not matched to a gene: 5. The CDR3 DNA is TGTGCCATCAGTGAGTTAGGGACAGGGGGTCCGTTCTTC. This sequence encodes CAISELGTGGPFF.

The CDR3 is CASSVRGGDTGELFF. Written as DNA, the CDR3 is TGTGCCAGCAGCGTACGAGGGGGGGACACCGGGGAGCTGTTTTTT. V and J are TRBV9 and TRBJ2-2, with a weak D call TRBD2 (7 bases). In germline, CDR1 is SGDLS, CDR2 YYNGEE. Trimming cost V 1 base and J 3 bases, with 10 bases left between them. CDR3 length equals 15 residues.

The rearrangement uses TRBV3-1 (or the pseudogene TRBV3-2) and TRBJ2-5; 10 nucleotides line up with TRBD2. CDR1 and CDR2 from the germline V gene are LGHDT and YNNKEL (reference sequence). This CDR3 is 18 amino acids long. V shed 0 bases and J 5 bases; nucleotides not matched to a gene: 12. The CDR3 loop is CASSQDPAGGPLLETQYF. CDR3 nucleotide sequence: TGTGCCAGCAGCCAAGATCCAGCGGGGGGGCCATTATTGGAGACCCAGTACTTC.

The J gene is TRBJ2-5, the V gene TRBV10-3, with D perhaps matching TRBD2 (5 bases). V was shortened by 0 bases and J by 7 bases, with 15 bases between the two germline ends. Germline assignment: CDR1 ENHRY and CDR2 SYGVKD. The CDR3 covers 15 residues. The CDR3 coding sequence is TGTGCCATCAGTGAGTCGAAACGAGCGGAAGGGACCCAGTACTTC. Its protein product is CAISESKRAEGTQYF.

V and J are TRBV6-6 and TRBJ2-7; 8 positions match TRBD1. Germline V lookup: CDR1 MNHNY, CDR2 SVGAGI (reference sequence). This CDR3 is built from 15 residues. Trimming cost V 6 bases and J 0 bases; bases outside gene matches: 7. CDR3 in amino acids: CASRPRDRSSYEQYV. The CDR3 DNA is TGTGCCAGCAGACCCCGGGACAGGAGCTCCTACGAGCAGTACGTC.

The gene calls are TRBV6-1 and TRBJ1-1; D perhaps matches TRBD1 (6 bases). CDR1 MNHNS and CDR2 SASEGT come from the germline V gene. Trimming pared 8 bases from V and 7 bases from J, leaving 14 bases between. The length of the CDR3 is 12 residues. CDR3 DNA sequence: TGTGCCAGCTTCTGGGGGCGGTATGAAGCTTTCTTT. Protein product: CASFWGRYEAFF.

This chain uses TRBV7-8 with TRBJ1-2; TRBD1 is a possible D gene (5 bases). This CDR3 contains 13 residues. V was clipped by 0 bases and J by 6 bases, with 8 bases between them. From germline, CDR1 is SGHVS and CDR2 FQNEAQ. The CDR3 DNA is TGTGCCAGCAGCTTAGCGCTGACAGATGGCTACACCTTC. Its protein product is CASSLALTDGYTF.

The gene calls are TRBV10-3 and TRBJ1-2; 9 nucleotides agree with TRBD1. V lost 2 bases, J lost 7 bases, and 11 bases stayed unmatched. CDR3 length: 16 amino acids. Germline V gene data show CDR1 as ENHRY and CDR2 as SYGVKD. The CDR3 region is CAISEPWGQGSSGYTF. Here the CDR3 DNA reads TGTGCCATCAGTGAGCCTTGGGGACAGGGCTCCAGTGGCTACACCTTC.

The J gene is TRBJ2-4, the V gene TRBV2; tentatively, D is TRBD1 (6 bases). The CDR3 sequence is 14 residues long. V lost 6 bases and J lost 5, with 14 bases in between. CDR1 is SNHLY, CDR2 FYNNEI, per germline. This chain's CDR3 is CASSYRAWENIQYF. CDR3 nucleotides: TGTGCCAGCAGCTACAGGGCGTGGGAAAACATTCAGTACTTC.

This clone was seen just once. The gene calls are TRBV19 and TRBJ1-2; D unresolved. The CDR3 sequence is 11 residues long. The V end was cut by 4 bases, the J end by 3 bases, with 3 bases between. Germline values: CDR1 LNHDA, CDR2 SQIVND (reference sequence). The CDR3 loop reads CASSTDYGYTF. The CDR3 nucleotides read TGTGCCAGTAGTACGGACTATGGCTACACCTTC.

The V call is TRBV4-1, the J call TRBJ1-1; D remains ambiguous. This CDR3 is built from 16 residues. The V end was cut by 0 bases, the J end by 1 base, with 12 bases between. Germline CDR1 reads MGHRA; CDR2 reads YSYEKL. CDR3 amino acids: CASSQDRGKGNTEAFF. The CDR3 nucleotides read TGCGCCAGCAGCCAAGATCGGGGTAAGGGGAACACTGAAGCTTTCTTT.